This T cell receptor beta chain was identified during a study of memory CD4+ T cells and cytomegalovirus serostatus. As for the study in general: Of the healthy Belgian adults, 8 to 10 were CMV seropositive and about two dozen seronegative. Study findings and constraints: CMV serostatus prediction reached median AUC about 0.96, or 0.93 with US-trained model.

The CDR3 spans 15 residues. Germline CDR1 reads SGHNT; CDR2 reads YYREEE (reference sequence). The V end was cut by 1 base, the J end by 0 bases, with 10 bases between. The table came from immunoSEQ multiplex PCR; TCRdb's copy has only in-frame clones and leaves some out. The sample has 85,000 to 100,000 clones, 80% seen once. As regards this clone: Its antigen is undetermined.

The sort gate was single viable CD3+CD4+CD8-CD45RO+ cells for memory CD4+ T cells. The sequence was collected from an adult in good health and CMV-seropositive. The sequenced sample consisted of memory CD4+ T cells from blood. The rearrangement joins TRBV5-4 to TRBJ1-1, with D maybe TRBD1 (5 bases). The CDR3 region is CASSLPSGLNTEAFF. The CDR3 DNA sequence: TGTGCCAGCAGCTTGCCCTCGGGACTGAACACTGAAGCTTTCTTT.